Following are 15 T cell receptor beta chains from one sample sequenced in a study of shared clonotypes between healthy human individuals. Assay: immunoSEQ multiplex PCR; the TCRdb copy retains only in-frame clones and omits some. The table lists about 990,000 clones, around 82% of them singletons. The sequenced material came from memory CD4+ T cells from PBMCs. Subset noted: CD45RA-negative fraction. The receptors were gathered from a man younger than 30 in good health. Some clones in this sample may be carry-over from other donors' samples.

This clone was counted once. The J gene is TRBJ2-1, the V gene TRBV10-3; 11 nucleotides line up with TRBD2. The CDR3 length is 17 residues. From germline, CDR1 is ENHRY and CDR2 SYGVKD. Germline trimming cut 3 bases from V and 6 bases from J; bases unmatched to any gene: 10. The CDR3 is CAISELAGVGFRNEQFF. The CDR3 nucleotides read TGTGCCATCAGTGAACTAGCGGGAGTAGGCTTTCGCAATGAGCAGTTCTTC.

The chain joins TRBV14 to TRBJ2-3; possible D gene TRBD1, 5 bases. Germline lookup yields CDR1 SGHDN and CDR2 FVKESK. V lost 5 bases and J lost 0, with 12 bases in between. The length of the CDR3 is 15 residues. CDR3 sequence reads: CASSSWQGSTDTQYF. For the CDR3, the DNA is TGTGCCAGCAGCTCATGGCAGGGCAGCACAGATACGCAGTATTTT.

Concerning this clone: Other DNA sequences in this sample translate to the same CDR3. V gene TRBV4-1 combines with J gene TRBJ2-5; a weak D match, TRBD2 (6 bases). This CDR3 comprises 14 residues. CDR1 and CDR2 (germline): MGHRA, YSYEKL. Trimming took 3 bases from V and 4 from J, leaving 12 bases between them. CDR3 bases: TGCGCCAGCAGCCAGGGAGGACAAGGAGAGACCCAGTACTTC. This encodes CASSQGGQGETQYF.

This sequence joins TRBV6-1 and TRBJ2-3; the D is unclear. With 1 base removed from V and 7 bases from J, the gap between germline ends came to 6 bases. The CDR3 has 12 amino acids. The germline gives CDR1 MNHNS, CDR2 SASEGT. CDR3 loop: CASSEERYTQYF. The CDR3 bases are TGTGCCAGCAGTGAAGAGCGTTATACGCAGTATTTT.

Turning to this clone: This likely came from a read error, as a far larger clone is one base away. V and J are TRBV10-3 and TRBJ1-1; 7 bases map to TRBD1. The CDR3 spans 12 residues. Germline CDR1 is ENHRY and CDR2 is SYGVKD. The CDR3 sequence is CVISYRGAEAFF. The CDR3 DNA is TGTGTCATCAGTTACAGGGGCGCTGAAGCTTTCTTT.

This clone has a count of ten or more. Other nucleotide sequences in the sample specify the same CDR3. This chain connects TRBV30 to TRBJ1-1; a weak D match, TRBD1 (6 bases). Germline V gene sequence: CDR1 GTSNPN, CDR2 SVGIG (reference sequence). This CDR3 region has 12 residues. The V and J ends lost 3 bases and 6 bases respectively, with 11 bases between them. CDR3 DNA: TGTGCCTGGAGGGGGGCGGCAGCTGAAGCTTTCTTT. Translated, it gives CAWRGAAAEAFF.

The J gene is TRBJ1-2, the V gene TRBV7-2; D uncertain. Looked up from germline, CDR1 is SGHTA and CDR2 is FQGNSA. CDR3 size: 13 residues. Deletions cut 2 bases from V and 4 bases from J, with 8 bases between. The CDR3 reads CASSLILGYGYTF. For the CDR3, the DNA is TGTGCCAGCAGCTTAATACTTGGCTATGGCTACACCTTC.

The gene calls are TRBV9 and TRBJ1-3; a possible D gene is TRBD1 (5 bases). Germline V CDR1 and CDR2: SGDLS, YYNGEE. Between the trimmed V and J ends, which lost 3 bases and 2 bases, there was a span of 18 bases. The CDR3 sequence is 17 residues long. DNA of the CDR3: TGTGCCAGCAGCGCCCAGGGATTCGCTTCGCCTGGAAACACCATATATTTT. It is translated as CASSAQGFASPGNTIYF.

The chain uses TRBV2 and TRBJ2-3; the match to TRBD2 covers 8 bases. The CDR3 length is 15 residues. The ends lost 10 bases at V and 3 bases at J; junction bases unmatched: 12. Germline values: CDR1 SNHLY, CDR2 FYNNEI. CDR3 bases: TGTGCCACCCGGACCGGGACTAGGGAGACAGATACGCAGTATTTT. Translating gives CATRTGTRETDTQYF.

The gene calls are TRBV6-6 and TRBJ1-2, with TRBD1 matching 9 bases. The germline CDR1 and CDR2 sequences are MNHNY and SVGAGI (reference sequence). The CDR3 consists of 14 residues. V shed 6 bases, J shed 2 bases, and the junction held 4 bases outside the gene matches. The CDR3 sequence: CASRGTGRNYGYTF. The CDR3, as DNA: TGTGCCAGCAGGGGGACAGGGCGGAACTATGGCTACACCTTC.

The J gene is TRBJ2-7, the V gene TRBV7-9; 9 positions agree with TRBD1. The ends lost 4 bases at V and 3 bases at J; junction bases unmatched: 7. The CDR3 runs 15 residues. CDR1 is SEHNR, CDR2 FQNEAQ, per germline (reference sequence). The chain's CDR3 is CASSYGDRAIYEQYF. The CDR3 nucleotides read TGTGCCAGCAGCTACGGGGACAGGGCAATCTACGAGCAGTACTTC.

As concerns this clone: Other nucleotide sequences in the sample specify the same CDR3. The V gene is TRBV18, the J gene TRBJ1-2; weak D call: TRBD1 (6 bases). The germline V gene encodes CDR1 KGHSH and CDR2 LQKENI. This CDR3 region has 13 residues. V lost 4 bases and J lost 5, with 11 bases in between. CDR3: CASSLDSGYGYTF. CDR3 in DNA: TGTGCCAGCTCACTGGACAGCGGTTATGGCTACACCTTC. The full variable domain, in which reference TRBV18 and TRBJ1-2 provide the parts outside the CDR3, is NAGVMQNPRHLVRRRGQEARLRCSPMKGHSHVYWYRQLPEEGLKFMVYLQKENIIDESGMPKERFSAEFPKEGPSILRIQQVVRGDSAAYFCASSLDSGYGYTFGSGTRLTVV.

CDR3 region: CASSIRSPRTGATVSGNTIYF. In DNA form, the CDR3 reads TGTGCCAGTAGTATAAGATCACCCCGGACAGGGGCGACGGTCTCTGGAAACACCATATATTTT. The gene calls are TRBV19 and TRBJ1-3; 9 bases agree with TRBD1. The CDR3 consists of 21 residues. CDR1 LNHDA and CDR2 SQIVND come from the germline V gene (reference sequence). Germline trimming cut 2 bases from V and 0 bases from J; bases unmatched to any gene: 17.

This sequence joins TRBV28 and TRBJ1-5; 10 bases line up with TRBD1. V was pared by 6 bases and J by 1 base, with 9 bases of the junction left unmatched. Germline V gene sequence: CDR1 MDHEN, CDR2 SYDVKM. The CDR3 length is 17 residues. The CDR3 protein is CASRPTGGSLSNQPQHF. In nucleotides, the CDR3 is TGTGCCAGCAGACCGACAGGGGGCTCCCTAAGCAATCAGCCCCAGCATTTT.

Only one count was recorded for this clone. The chain uses TRBV30 and TRBJ2-3, with a weak D call TRBD2 (6 bases). CDR3 length equals 16 residues. V lost 2 bases to trimming and J lost 8 bases, with 23 bases between them. Per germline, CDR1 GTSNPN and CDR2 SVGIG (reference sequence). The CDR3 nucleotides read TGTGCCTGGAGTCTCTCGCTGGAGGGCCCTCGGTTTACGCAGTATTTT. This codes for CAWSLSLEGPRFTQYF.